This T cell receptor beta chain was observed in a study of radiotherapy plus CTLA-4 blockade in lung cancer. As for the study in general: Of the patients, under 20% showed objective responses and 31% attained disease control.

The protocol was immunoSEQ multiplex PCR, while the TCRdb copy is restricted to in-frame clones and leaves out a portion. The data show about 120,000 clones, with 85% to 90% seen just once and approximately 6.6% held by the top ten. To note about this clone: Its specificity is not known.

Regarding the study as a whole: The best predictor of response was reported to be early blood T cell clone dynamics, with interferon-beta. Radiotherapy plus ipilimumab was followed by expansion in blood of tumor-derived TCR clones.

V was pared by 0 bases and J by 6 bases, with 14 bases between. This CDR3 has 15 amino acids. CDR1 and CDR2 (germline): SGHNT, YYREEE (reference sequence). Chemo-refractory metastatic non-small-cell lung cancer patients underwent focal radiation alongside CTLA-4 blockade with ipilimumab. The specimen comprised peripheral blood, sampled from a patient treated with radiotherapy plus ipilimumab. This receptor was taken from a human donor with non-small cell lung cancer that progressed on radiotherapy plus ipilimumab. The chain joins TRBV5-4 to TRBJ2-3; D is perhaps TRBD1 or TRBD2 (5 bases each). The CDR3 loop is CASSLVGTDGDTQYF. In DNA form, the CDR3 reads TGTGCCAGCAGCTTGGTCGGGACGGACGGTGATACGCAGTATTTT. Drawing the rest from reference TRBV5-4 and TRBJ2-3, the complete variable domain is ETGVTQSPTHLIKTRGQQVTLRCSSQSGHNTVSWYQQALGQGPQFIFQYYREEENGRGNFPPRFSGLQFPNYSSELNVNALELDDSALYLCASSLVGTDGDTQYFGPGTRLTVL.